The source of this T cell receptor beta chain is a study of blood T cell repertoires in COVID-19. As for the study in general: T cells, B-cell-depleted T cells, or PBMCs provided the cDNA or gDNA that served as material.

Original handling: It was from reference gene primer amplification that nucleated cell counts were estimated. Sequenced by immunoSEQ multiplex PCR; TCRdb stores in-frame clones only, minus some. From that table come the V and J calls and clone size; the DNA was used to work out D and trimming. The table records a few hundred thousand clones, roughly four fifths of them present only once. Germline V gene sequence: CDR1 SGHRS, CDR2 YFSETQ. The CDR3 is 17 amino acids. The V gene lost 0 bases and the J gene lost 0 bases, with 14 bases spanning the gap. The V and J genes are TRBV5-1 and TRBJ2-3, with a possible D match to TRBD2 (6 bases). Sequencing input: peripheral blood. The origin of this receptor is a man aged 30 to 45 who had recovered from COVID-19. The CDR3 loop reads CASSLGSSATSTDTQYF. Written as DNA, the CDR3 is TGCGCCAGCAGCTTGGGTTCTAGCGCTACTAGCACAGATACGCAGTATTTT.